This entry describes one T cell receptor (beta chain). In the same sample, other DNA sequences code for this CDR3. Original methodology: Amplification of reference gene primers was used by the study to estimate nucleated cell counts. Produced via immunoSEQ multiplex PCR; TCRdb's table is partial and in-frame only. D and trimming come from the DNA, and the V and J calls and clone size come from that table. The sample yields about 310,000 clones, 87% seen once. The data were taken from a study of blood T cell repertoires in COVID-19. About the research overall: The samples span acute and convalescent COVID-19 from the United States, Italy and Spain. Sources were T cells, B-cell-depleted T cells, or PBMCs; the material itself was cDNA or gDNA.

CDR1 SGHTA and CDR2 FQGNSA come from the germline V gene. The ends were cut back, 4 bases at V and 4 bases at J, with 10 bases in the middle. CDR3 length: 13 residues. The specimen sequenced was peripheral blood. This chain joins TRBV7-2 and TRBJ1-2; TRBD1 might be the D (5 bases). The clonotype originates from a man aged 50 to 59 with active or convalescent COVID-19. The CDR3 DNA follows: TGTGCCAGCAGCTCCCAGGGTTCCTATGGCTACACCTTC. Translation: CASSSQGSYGYTF.